The clone carrying this T cell receptor (beta chain) was counted once. Its antigen is not known. The data were obtained in a study of T cell repertoires in cytomegalovirus infection. Study background: TCR beta signatures that were public indicated CMV infection and matching HLA type. Study-wide findings and caveats: Carriers of CMV plus the relevant HLA were identified by cumulative public TCR beta family frequency. CMV-specific HLA-C-restricted TCR beta clonotypes dominated the ex vivo response.

From the reads, TCRdb called clonotypes with MiXCR, one entry per CDR3 protein. The sample has approximately 170,000 distinct CDR3 sequences, approximately 14% seen once. Deletions cut 7 bases from V and 8 bases from J, with 17 bases between. The CDR3 spans 12 residues. In germline, CDR1 is SQVTM, CDR2 ANQGSEA. The clonotype was recovered from a human donor in good health (CMV status not recorded). Some clones in this sample may be carry-over from other donors' samples. Sample: PBMCs. The J gene is TRBJ1-2, the V gene TRBV29-1, with D possibly matching TRBD1 (6 bases). CDR3 DNA: TGCAGCGCGCAGGGGTCCCTCTTGGGCTACACCTTC. This sequence encodes CSAQGSLLGYTF.